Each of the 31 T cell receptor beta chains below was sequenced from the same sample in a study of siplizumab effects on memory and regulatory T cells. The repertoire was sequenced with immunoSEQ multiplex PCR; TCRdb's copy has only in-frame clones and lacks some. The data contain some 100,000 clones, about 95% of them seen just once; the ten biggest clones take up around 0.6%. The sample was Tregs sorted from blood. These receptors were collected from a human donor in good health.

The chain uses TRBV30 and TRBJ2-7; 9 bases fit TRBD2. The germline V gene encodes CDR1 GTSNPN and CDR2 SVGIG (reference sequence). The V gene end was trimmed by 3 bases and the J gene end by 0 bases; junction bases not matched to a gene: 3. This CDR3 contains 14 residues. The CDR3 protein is CAWSVSGSSYEQYF. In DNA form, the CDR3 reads TGTGCCTGGAGCGTTAGCGGGAGCTCCTACGAGCAGTACTTC. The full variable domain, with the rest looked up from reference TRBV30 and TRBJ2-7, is SQTIHQWPATLVQPVGSPLSLECTVEGTSNPNLYWYRQAAGRGLQLLFYSVGIGQISSEVPQNLSASRPQDRQFILSSKKLLLSDSGFYLCAWSVSGSSYEQYFGPGTRLTVT.

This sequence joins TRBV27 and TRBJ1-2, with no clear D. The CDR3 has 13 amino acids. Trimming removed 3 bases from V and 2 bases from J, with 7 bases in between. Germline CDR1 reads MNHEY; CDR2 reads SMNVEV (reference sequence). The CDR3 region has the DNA TGTGCCAGCAGTTTGTCCGGCAACTATGGCTACACCTTC. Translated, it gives CASSLSGNYGYTF.

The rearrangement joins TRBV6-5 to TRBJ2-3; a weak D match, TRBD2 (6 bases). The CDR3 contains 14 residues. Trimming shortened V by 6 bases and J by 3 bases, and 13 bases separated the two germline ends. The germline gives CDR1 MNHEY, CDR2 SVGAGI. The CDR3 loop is CASRPLARTDTQYF. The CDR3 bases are TGTGCCAGCAGACCCCTAGCGAGGACAGATACGCAGTATTTT.

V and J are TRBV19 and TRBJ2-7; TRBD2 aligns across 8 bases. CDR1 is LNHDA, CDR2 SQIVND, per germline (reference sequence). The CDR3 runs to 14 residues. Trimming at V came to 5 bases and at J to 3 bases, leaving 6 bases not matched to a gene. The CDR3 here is CASSSGGRNYEQYF. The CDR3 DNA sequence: TGTGCCAGTAGTTCCGGCGGGAGGAACTACGAGCAGTACTTC. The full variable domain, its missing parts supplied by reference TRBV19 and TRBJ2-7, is DGGITQSPKYLFRKEGQNVTLSCEQNLNHDAMYWYRQDPGQGLRLIYYSQIVNDFQKGDIAEGYSVSREKKESFPLTVTSAQKNPTAFYLCASSSGGRNYEQYFGPGTRLTVT.

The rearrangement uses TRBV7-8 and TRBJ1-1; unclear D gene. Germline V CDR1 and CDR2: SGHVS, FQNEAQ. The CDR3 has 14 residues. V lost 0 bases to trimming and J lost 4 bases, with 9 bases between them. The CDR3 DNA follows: TGTGCCAGCAGCTTAGCTGGGGAGGTCACTGAAGCTTTCTTT. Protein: CASSLAGEVTEAFF.

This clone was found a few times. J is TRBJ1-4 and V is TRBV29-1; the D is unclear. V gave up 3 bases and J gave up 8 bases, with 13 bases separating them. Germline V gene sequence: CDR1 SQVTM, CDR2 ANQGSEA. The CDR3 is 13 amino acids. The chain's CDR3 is CSVESPTYEKLFF. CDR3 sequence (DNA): TGCAGCGTTGAGTCCCCTACATACGAAAAACTGTTTTTT.

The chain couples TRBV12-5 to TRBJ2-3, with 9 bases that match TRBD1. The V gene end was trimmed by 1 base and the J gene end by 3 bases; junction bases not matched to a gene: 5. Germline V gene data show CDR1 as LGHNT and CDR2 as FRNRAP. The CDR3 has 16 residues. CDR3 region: CASGLATGGGTDTQYF. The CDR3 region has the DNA TGTGCTAGTGGTTTGGCTACAGGGGGCGGGACAGATACGCAGTATTTT.

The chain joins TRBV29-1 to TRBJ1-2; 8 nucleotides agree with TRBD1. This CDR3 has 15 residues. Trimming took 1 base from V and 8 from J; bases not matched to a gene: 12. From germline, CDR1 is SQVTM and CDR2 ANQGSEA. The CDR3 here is CSVEGGPDRAFGYTF. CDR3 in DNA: TGCAGCGTTGAAGGGGGACCGGACAGGGCTTTCGGCTACACCTTC.

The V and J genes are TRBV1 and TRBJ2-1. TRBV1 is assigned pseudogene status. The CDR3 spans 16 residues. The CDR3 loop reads CTSSQVGPAATNEQFF. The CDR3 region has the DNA TGCACCAGCAGCCAAGTAGGACCTGCTGCTACCAATGAGCAGTTCTTC.

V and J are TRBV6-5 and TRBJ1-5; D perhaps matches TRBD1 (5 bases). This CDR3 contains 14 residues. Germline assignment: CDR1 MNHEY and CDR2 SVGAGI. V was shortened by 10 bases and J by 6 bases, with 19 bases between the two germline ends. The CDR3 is CATTTPLRGQPQHF. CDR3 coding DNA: TGTGCCACCACCACCCCCCTGAGGGGTCAGCCCCAGCATTTT.

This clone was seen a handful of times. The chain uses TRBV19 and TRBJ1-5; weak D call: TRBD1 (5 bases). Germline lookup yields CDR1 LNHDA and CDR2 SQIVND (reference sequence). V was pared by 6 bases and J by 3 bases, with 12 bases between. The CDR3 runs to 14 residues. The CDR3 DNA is TGTGCCAGTAGCTCAGGGCAGTTCAATCAGCCCCAGCATTTT. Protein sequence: CASSSGQFNQPQHF.

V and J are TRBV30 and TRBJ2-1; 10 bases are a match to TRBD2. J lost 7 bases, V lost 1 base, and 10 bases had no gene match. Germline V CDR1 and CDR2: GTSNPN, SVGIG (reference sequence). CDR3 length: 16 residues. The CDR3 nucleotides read TGTGCCTGGAGTGGACAAGCGGGAGGGCCTCGGAATGAGCAGTTCTTC. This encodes CAWSGQAGGPRNEQFF.

CDR3 DNA: TGTGCCAGCAGCTTAGTTTATTGGGACACGGAGAATCAGCCCCAGCATTTT. It translates to CASSLVYWDTENQPQHF. The chain is built from TRBV7-9 and TRBJ1-5; tentative D call: TRBD1 (6 bases). The CDR3 runs 17 residues. V was trimmed by 1 base and J by 4 bases, leaving 17 bases between them. Germline loops: CDR1 SEHNR, CDR2 FQNEAQ (reference sequence).

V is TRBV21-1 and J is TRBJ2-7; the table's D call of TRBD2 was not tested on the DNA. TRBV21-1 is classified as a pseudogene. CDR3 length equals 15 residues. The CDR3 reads CASSKASGFRYEQYF. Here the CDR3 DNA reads TGTGCCAGCAGCAAAGCGTCCGGGTTCCGCTACGAGCAGTACTTC.

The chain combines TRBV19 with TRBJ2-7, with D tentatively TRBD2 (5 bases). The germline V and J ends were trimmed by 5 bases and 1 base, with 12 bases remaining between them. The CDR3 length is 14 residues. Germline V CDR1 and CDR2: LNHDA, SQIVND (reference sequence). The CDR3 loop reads CASSVGVGSYEQYF. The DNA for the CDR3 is TGTGCCAGTAGTGTGGGAGTAGGGTCCTACGAGCAGTACTTC.

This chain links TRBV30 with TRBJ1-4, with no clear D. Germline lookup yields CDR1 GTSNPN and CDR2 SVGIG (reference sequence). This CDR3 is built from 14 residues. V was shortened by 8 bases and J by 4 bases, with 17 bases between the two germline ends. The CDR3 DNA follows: TGTGCCCACCAGACGCAATCGGGTAATGAAAAACTGTTTTTT. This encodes CAHQTQSGNEKLFF. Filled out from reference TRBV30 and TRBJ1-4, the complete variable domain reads SQTIHQWPATLVQPVGSPLSLECTVEGTSNPNLYWYRQAAGRGLQLLFYSVGIGQISSEVPQNLSASRPQDRQFILSSKKLLLSDSGFYLCAHQTQSGNEKLFFGSGTQLSVL.

CDR3 bases: TGTGCCAGCAGCTTGGAATCAGCGGTAGGGAATCAGCCCCAGCATTTT. It codes for CASSLESAVGNQPQHF. V and J are TRBV5-8 and TRBJ1-5; D call uncertain. CDR1 and CDR2 from the germline V gene are SGHTS and YDEGEE. Trimming removed 0 bases from V and 4 bases from J, with 14 bases in between. The CDR3 is 16 amino acids. The whole variable domain, remainder taken from reference TRBV5-8 and TRBJ1-5, is EAGVTQSPTHLIKTRGQQATLRCSPISGHTSVYWYQQALGLGLQFLLWYDEGEERNRGNFPPRFSGRQFPNYSSELNVNALELEDSALYLCASSLESAVGNQPQHFGDGTRLSIL.

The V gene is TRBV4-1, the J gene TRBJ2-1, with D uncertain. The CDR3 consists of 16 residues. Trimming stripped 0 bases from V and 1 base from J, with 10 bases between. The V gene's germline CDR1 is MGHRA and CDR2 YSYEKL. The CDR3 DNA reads TGCGCCAGCAGCCAAGATAACTCGGGTTCCTACAATGAGCAGTTCTTC. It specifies CASSQDNSGSYNEQFF.

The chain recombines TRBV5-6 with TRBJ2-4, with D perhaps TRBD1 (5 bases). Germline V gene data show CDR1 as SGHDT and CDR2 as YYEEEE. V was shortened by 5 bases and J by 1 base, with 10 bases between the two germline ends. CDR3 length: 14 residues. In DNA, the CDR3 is TGTGCCAGCAGTCACCAGGGTGCCAAAAACATTCAGTACTTC. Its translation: CASSHQGAKNIQYF.

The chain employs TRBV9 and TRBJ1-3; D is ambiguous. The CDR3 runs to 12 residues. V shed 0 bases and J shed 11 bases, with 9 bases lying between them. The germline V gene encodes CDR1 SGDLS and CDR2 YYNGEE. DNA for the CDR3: TGTGCCAGCAGCGTAGCGCGAGGCGCCATATATTTT. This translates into CASSVARGAIYF.

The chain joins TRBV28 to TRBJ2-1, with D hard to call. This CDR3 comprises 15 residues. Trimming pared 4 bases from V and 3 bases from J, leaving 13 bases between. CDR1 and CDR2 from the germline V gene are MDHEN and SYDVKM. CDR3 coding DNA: TGTGCCAGCAGTTATCAAATTGGGGTCTACAATGAGCAGTTCTTC. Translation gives CASSYQIGVYNEQFF. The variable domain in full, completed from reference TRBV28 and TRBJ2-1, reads DVKVTQSSRYLVKRTGEKVFLECVQDMDHENMFWYRQDPGLGLRLIYFSYDVKMKEKGDIPEGYSVSREKKERFSLILESASTNQTSMYLCASSYQIGVYNEQFFGPGTRLTVL.

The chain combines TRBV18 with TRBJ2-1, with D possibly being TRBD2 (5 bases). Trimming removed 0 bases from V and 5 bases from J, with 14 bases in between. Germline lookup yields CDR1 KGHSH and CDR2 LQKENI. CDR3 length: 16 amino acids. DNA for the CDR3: TGTGCCAGCTCACCACCGAGACGGGGAAAGGACAATGAGCAGTTCTTC. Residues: CASSPPRRGKDNEQFF.

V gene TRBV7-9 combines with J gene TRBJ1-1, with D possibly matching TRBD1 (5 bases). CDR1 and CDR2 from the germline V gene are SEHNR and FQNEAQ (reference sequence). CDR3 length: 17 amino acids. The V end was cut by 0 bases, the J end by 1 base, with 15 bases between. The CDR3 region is CASSLAVLGGGNTEAFF. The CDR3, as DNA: TGTGCCAGCAGCTTAGCGGTCTTAGGTGGGGGGAACACTGAAGCTTTCTTT.

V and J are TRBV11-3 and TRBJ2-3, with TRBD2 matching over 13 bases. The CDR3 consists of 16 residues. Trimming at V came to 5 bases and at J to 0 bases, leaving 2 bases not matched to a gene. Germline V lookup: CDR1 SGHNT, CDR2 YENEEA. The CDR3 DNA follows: TGTGCCAGCAGCCCGACTAGCGGGGGGAGCACAGATACGCAGTATTTT. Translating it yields CASSPTSGGSTDTQYF.

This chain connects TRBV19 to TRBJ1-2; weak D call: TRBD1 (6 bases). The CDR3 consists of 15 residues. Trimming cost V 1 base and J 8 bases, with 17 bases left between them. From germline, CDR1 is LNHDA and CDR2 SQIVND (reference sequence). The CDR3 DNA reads TGTGCCAGTAGTATAGGCCGGGACATTACGTCCGGCTACACCTTC. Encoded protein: CASSIGRDITSGYTF.

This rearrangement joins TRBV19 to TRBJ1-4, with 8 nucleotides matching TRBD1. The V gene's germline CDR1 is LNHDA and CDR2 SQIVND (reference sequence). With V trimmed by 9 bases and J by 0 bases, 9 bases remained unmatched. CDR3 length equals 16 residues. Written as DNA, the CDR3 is TGTGCCAGCGGGGACAGGTCGACTCCAACTAATGAAAAACTGTTTTTT. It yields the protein CASGDRSTPTNEKLFF.

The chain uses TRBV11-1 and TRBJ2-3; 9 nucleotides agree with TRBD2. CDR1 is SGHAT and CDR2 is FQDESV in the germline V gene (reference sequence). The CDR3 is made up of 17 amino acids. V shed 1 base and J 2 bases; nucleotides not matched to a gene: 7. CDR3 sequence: CASSLEATSGYTDTQYF. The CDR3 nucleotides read TGTGCCAGCAGCTTAGAGGCGACTAGCGGCTACACAGATACGCAGTATTTT.

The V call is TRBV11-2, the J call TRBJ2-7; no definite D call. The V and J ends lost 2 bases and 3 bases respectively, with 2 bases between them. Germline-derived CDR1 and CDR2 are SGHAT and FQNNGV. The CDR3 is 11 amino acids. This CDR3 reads CASSLNYEQYF. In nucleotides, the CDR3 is TGTGCCAGCAGCTTAAACTACGAGCAGTACTTC.

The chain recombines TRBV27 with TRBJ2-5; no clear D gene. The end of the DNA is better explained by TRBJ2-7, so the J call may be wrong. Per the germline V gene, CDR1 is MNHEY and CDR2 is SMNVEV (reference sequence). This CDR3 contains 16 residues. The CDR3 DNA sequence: TGTGCCAGCAGTTTATCTCCCCCCCTCCCCCCGTACGAGCAGTACTTC. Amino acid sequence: CASSLSPPLPPYEQYF.

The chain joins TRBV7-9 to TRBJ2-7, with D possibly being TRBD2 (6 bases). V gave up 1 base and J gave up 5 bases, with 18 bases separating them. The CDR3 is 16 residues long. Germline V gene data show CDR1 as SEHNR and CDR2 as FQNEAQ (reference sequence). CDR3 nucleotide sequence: TGTGCCAGCAGCTTAGTGGTCGGGGATAGCGGACACGAGCAGTACTTC. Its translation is CASSLVVGDSGHEQYF.

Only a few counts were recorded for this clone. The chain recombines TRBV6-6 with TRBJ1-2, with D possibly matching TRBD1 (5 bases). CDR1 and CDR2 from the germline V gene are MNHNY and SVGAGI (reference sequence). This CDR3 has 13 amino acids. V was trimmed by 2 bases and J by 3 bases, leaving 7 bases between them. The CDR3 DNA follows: TGTGCCAGCAGTTACGCCAGGGACTATGGCTACACCTTC. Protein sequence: CASSYARDYGYTF.